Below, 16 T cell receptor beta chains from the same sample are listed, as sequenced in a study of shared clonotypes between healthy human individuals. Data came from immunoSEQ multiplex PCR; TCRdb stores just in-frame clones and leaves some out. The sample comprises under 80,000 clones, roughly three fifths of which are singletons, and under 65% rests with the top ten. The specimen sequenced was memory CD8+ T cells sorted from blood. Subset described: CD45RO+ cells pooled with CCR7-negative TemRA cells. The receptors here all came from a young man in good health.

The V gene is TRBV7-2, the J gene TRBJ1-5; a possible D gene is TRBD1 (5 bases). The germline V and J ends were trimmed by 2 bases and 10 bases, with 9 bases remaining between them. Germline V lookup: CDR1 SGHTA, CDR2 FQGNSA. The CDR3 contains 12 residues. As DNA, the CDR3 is TGTGCCAGCAGCTTATATACAGGTCCCCAGCATTTT. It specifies CASSLYTGPQHF.

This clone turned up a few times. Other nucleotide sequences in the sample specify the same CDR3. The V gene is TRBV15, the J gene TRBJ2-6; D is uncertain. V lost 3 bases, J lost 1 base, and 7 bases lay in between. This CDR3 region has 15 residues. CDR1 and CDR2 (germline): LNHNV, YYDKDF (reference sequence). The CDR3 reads CATSSSVSGANVLTF. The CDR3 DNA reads TGTGCCACCAGCAGCTCAGTGTCTGGGGCCAACGTCCTGACTTTC.

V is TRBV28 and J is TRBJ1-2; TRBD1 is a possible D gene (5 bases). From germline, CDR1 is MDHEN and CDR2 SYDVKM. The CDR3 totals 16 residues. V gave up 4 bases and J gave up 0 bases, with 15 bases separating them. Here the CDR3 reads CASSSVLAGPNYGYTF. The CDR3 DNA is TGTGCCAGCAGTTCAGTCCTGGCAGGGCCTAACTATGGCTACACCTTC.

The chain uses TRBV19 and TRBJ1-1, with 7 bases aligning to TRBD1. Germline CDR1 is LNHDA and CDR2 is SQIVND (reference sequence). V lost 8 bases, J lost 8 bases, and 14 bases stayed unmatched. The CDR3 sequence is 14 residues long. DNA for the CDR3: TGTGCCAGTGGCAAAACCCAACGGGACAGCGAAGCTTTCTTT. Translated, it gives CASGKTQRDSEAFF.

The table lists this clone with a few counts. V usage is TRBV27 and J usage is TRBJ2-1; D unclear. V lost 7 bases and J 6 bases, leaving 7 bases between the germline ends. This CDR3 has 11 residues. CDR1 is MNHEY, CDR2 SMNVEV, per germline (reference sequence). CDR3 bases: TGTGCCAGCATGGACCCCAATGAGCAGTTCTTC. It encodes CASMDPNEQFF.

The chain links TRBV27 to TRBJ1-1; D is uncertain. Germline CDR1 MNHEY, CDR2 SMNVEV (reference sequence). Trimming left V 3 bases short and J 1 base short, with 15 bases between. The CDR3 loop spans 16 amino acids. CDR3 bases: TGTGCCAGCAGTTTTGACCCGGGTCGCGGGAACACTGAAGCTTTCTTT. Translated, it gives CASSFDPGRGNTEAFF.

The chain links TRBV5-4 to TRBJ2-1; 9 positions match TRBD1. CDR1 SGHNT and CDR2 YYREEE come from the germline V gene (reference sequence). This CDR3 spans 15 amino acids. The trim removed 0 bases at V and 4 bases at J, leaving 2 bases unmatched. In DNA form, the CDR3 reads TGTGCCAGCAGCTTGGCGGGACAGGGATACAATGAGCAGTTCTTC. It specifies CASSLAGQGYNEQFF.

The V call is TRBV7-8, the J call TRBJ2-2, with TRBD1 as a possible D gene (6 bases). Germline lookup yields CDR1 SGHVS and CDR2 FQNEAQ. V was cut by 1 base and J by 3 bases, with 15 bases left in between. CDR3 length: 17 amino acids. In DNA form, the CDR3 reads TGTGCCAGCAGCTTAGGTGTAGGGGGACGATACACCGGGGAGCTGTTTTTT. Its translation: CASSLGVGGRYTGELFF. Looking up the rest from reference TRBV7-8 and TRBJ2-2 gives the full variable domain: GAGVSQSPRYKVAKRGQDVALRCDPISGHVSLFWYQQALGQGPEFLTYFQNEAQLDKSGLPSDRFFAERPEGSVSTLKIQRTQQEDSAVYLCASSLGVGGRYTGELFFGEGSRLTVL.

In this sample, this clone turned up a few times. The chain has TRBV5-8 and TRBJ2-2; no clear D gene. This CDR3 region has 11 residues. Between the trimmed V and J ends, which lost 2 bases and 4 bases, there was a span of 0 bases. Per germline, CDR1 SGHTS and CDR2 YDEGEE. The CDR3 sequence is CASSFTGELFF. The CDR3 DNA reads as TGTGCCAGCAGCTTCACCGGGGAGCTGTTTTTT.

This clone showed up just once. CDR3 nucleotide sequence: TGTGCCAGCAGTTACAGGTCTAGCGGGCGCTACGAGCAGTACTTC. Encoded protein: CASSYRSSGRYEQYF. The chain couples TRBV6-5 to TRBJ2-7; TRBD2 agrees at 8 bases. With V trimmed by 2 bases and J by 3 bases, 6 bases remained unmatched. The CDR3 has 15 amino acids. Germline-derived CDR1 and CDR2 are MNHEY and SVGAGI.

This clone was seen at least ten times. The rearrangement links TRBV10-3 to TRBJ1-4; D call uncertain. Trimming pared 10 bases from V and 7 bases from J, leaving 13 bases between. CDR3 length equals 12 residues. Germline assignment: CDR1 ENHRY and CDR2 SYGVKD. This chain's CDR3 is CARRIIGEKLFF. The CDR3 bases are TGTGCCAGGAGGATAATCGGTGAAAAACTGTTTTTT.

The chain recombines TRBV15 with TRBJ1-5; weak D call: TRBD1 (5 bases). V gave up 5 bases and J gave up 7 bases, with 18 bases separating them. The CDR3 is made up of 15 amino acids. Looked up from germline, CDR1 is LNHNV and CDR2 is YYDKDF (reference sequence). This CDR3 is CATSRGTEEVQPQHF. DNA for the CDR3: TGTGCCACCAGCCGCGGGACGGAGGAGGTCCAGCCCCAGCATTTT.

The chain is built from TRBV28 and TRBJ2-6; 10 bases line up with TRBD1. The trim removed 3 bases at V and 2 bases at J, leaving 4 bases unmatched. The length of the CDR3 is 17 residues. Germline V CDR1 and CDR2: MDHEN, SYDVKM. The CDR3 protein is CASSFLTGGAGANVLTF. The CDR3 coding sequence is TGTGCCAGCAGTTTCCTGACAGGGGGCGCTGGGGCCAACGTCCTGACTTTC.

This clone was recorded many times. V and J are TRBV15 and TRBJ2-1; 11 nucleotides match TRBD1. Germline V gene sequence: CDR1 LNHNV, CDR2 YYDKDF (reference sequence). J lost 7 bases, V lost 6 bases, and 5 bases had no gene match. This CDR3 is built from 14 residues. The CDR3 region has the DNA TGTGCCACCAGTATAGGGACAGGGGGGAATGAGCAGTTCTTC. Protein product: CATSIGTGGNEQFF.

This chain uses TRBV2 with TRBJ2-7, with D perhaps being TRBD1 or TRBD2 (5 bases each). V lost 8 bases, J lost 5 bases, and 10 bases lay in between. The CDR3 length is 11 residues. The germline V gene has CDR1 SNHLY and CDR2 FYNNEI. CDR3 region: CASRDLDEQYF. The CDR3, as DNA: TGTGCCAGCCGGGACCTTGACGAGCAGTACTTC.

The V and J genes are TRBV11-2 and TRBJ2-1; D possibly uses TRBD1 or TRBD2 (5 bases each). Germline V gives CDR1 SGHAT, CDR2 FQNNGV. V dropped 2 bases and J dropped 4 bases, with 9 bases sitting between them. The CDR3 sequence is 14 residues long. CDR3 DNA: TGTGCCAGCAGCTTATTTGGGGGATACAATGAGCAGTTCTTC. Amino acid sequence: CASSLFGGYNEQFF.